One sample yielded the 27 T cell receptor beta chains listed below, sequenced in a study of blood T cell repertoires in COVID-19. Method: immunoSEQ multiplex PCR; TCRdb's copy keeps in-frame clones and lacks some. This sample has around 190,000 clones, with roughly 82% found just once. Sequences were obtained from peripheral blood. The receptor set was obtained from a human donor in a cohort sampled during active COVID-19.

The V call is TRBV4-2, the J call TRBJ2-3; the D gene is possibly TRBD2 (6 bases). The CDR3 consists of 21 residues. Germline V gene sequence: CDR1 LGHNA, CDR2 YNFKEQ. The ends were cut back, 1 base at V and 2 bases at J, with 28 bases in the middle. DNA for the CDR3: TGTGCCAGCAGCCAAGTCCCCGGGACTTCGAACGCCCGTTTAAACACAGATACGCAGTATTTT. This codes for CASSQVPGTSNARLNTDTQYF.

The J gene is TRBJ2-3, the V gene TRBV4-2; 15 nucleotides line up with TRBD2. The V and J ends lost 6 bases and 6 bases, in that order; junction bases with no gene match: 7. CDR3 length: 16 residues. The germline gives CDR1 LGHNA, CDR2 YNFKEQ. The CDR3 reads CASRGGTSGRPDTQYF. DNA of the CDR3: TGTGCCAGCAGGGGCGGGACTAGCGGGAGGCCCGATACGCAGTATTTT.

This sequence joins TRBV19 and TRBJ2-7; 7 nucleotides match TRBD2. Per germline, CDR1 LNHDA and CDR2 SQIVND (reference sequence). CDR3 length equals 15 residues. The trim removed 5 bases at V and 6 bases at J, leaving 13 bases unmatched. CDR3 nucleotides: TGTGCCAGTAGTGATCCCTCGCGGGAGTTAGGCGAGCAGTACTTC. Protein sequence: CASSDPSRELGEQYF.

V and J are TRBV6-5 and TRBJ1-2; D not resolved. Germline V lookup: CDR1 MNHEY, CDR2 SVGAGI. The V gene lost 10 bases and the J gene lost 1 base, with 7 bases spanning the gap. The length of the CDR3 is 11 residues. The CDR3 region has the DNA TGTGCCACTACGTATAACTATGGCTACACCTTC. Protein product: CATTYNYGYTF.

This chain joins TRBV7-2 and TRBJ1-5; the D gene is possibly TRBD1 (5 bases). In germline, CDR1 is SGHTA, CDR2 FQGNSA. The CDR3 sequence is 14 residues long. The V end lost 1 base, the J end lost 3 bases, and 7 bases lay between the germline ends. The CDR3 sequence is CASSLDRNNQPQHF. The CDR3 DNA reads as TGTGCCAGCAGCTTAGACAGGAACAATCAGCCCCAGCATTTT.

The chain recombines TRBV4-1 with TRBJ1-2; 8 nucleotides match TRBD1. The CDR3 loop spans 19 amino acids. Trimming took 1 base from V and 2 from J; bases not matched to a gene: 15. From germline, CDR1 is MGHRA and CDR2 YSYEKL. The CDR3 sequence: CASSQVFRPRRQGNYGYTF. As DNA, the CDR3 is TGCGCCAGCAGCCAAGTTTTCCGGCCTAGACGACAGGGGAACTATGGCTACACCTTC.

The chain is built from TRBV4-2 and TRBJ1-5; the D is unclear. CDR1 and CDR2 (germline): LGHNA, YNFKEQ. Trimming pared 5 bases from V and 3 bases from J, leaving 11 bases between. The CDR3 length is 14 residues. CDR3 amino acids: CASSYDTDNQPQHF. For the CDR3, the DNA is TGTGCCAGCAGCTACGACACGGACAATCAGCCCCAGCATTTT.

The chain couples TRBV2 to TRBJ1-5, with D unclear. Germline V gene sequence: CDR1 SNHLY, CDR2 FYNNEI. This CDR3 contains 14 residues. V gave up 6 bases and J gave up 1 base, with 10 bases separating them. CDR3 nucleotides: TGTGCCAGCAGCCGCCTAGGAAGCAATCAGCCCCAGCATTTT. Its protein is CASSRLGSNQPQHF.

The sample holds one count of this clone. The chain has TRBV18 and TRBJ1-1; no definite D call. V lost 6 bases to trimming and J lost 0 bases, with 23 bases between them. This CDR3 contains 18 residues. Germline V gene sequence: CDR1 KGHSH, CDR2 LQKENI. The CDR3 coding sequence is TGTGCCAGCTCTCACCGCGAGTCCCTTCGAAGCATGAACACTGAAGCTTTCTTT. Translating gives CASSHRESLRSMNTEAFF.

The chain combines TRBV5-1 with TRBJ2-2; maybe TRBD2 (6 bases). The CDR3 sequence is 15 residues long. CDR1 SGHRS and CDR2 YFSETQ come from the germline V gene. V dropped 5 bases and J dropped 5 bases, with 16 bases sitting between them. The CDR3 protein is CASSLQTGDTGELFF. CDR3 sequence (DNA): TGCGCCAGCAGTCTTCAAACGGGAGATACCGGGGAGCTGTTTTTT.

The chain carries TRBV19 and TRBJ2-7; maybe TRBD1 (6 bases). Germline V gene data show CDR1 as LNHDA and CDR2 as SQIVND (reference sequence). CDR3 length equals 15 residues. With 3 bases removed from V and 3 bases from J, the gap between germline ends came to 15 bases. The CDR3 loop reads CASSISARGGYEQYF. The CDR3 DNA reads TGTGCCAGTAGTATTTCCGCCAGGGGTGGCTACGAGCAGTACTTC.

The gene calls are TRBV3-1 (or the pseudogene TRBV3-2) and TRBJ2-1; 7 positions match TRBD2. After removal of 1 base from V and 1 base from J, the junction contained 13 bases not matched to a gene. Germline V gives CDR1 LGHDT, CDR2 YNNKEL (reference sequence). CDR3 length: 19 residues. DNA of the CDR3: TGTGCCAGCAGCCAAGGCAGCGGGAAAGTGGGACGATCCTACAATGAGCAGTTCTTC. This translates into CASSQGSGKVGRSYNEQFF.

This chain links TRBV15 with TRBJ2-6; possible D gene TRBD1, 7 bases. V was trimmed by 5 bases and J by 4 bases, leaving 12 bases between them. The CDR3 contains 15 residues. Germline V gene data show CDR1 as LNHNV and CDR2 as YYDKDF (reference sequence). Here the CDR3 reads CATSGRGAGANVLTF. The DNA for the CDR3 is TGTGCCACCAGCGGCAGGGGGGCCGGGGCCAACGTCCTGACTTTC.

The V call is TRBV4-1, the J call TRBJ2-1; TRBD1 is a possible D gene (5 bases). The CDR3 is 11 amino acids. Germline CDR1 is MGHRA and CDR2 is YSYEKL. V shed 5 bases and J shed 8 bases, with 7 bases lying between them. CDR3 DNA sequence: TGCGCCAGCAGCAGGGGCGATGAGCAGTTCTTC. It codes for CASSRGDEQFF.

The CDR3 here is CASRQDNQPQHF. The DNA for the CDR3 is TGTGCCAGCAGGCAGGACAATCAGCCCCAGCATTTT. The chain carries TRBV12-3 or TRBV12-4 and TRBJ1-5; no firm D call. The CDR3 runs to 12 residues. V lost 6 bases to trimming and J lost 3 bases, with 6 bases between them.

This clone was counted between two and nine times. The rearrangement joins TRBV2 to TRBJ2-7; D not certain. The CDR3 runs 12 residues. Trimming cost V 3 bases and J 7 bases, with 10 bases left between them. Germline CDR1 reads SNHLY; CDR2 reads FYNNEI. The chain's CDR3 is CASSDPSAEQYF. CDR3 DNA sequence: TGTGCCAGCAGTGATCCCTCTGCGGAGCAGTACTTC.

The CDR3 bases are TGTGCCACCAGTGATTTCACAGGGTCCGGGGAGCTGTTTTTT. Its translation: CATSDFTGSGELFF. The chain recombines TRBV24-1 with TRBJ2-2, with D possibly matching TRBD1 (6 bases). The CDR3 covers 14 residues. Looked up from germline, CDR1 is KGHDR and CDR2 is SFDVKD. V was clipped by 1 base and J by 6 bases, with 8 bases between them.

The V call is TRBV18, the J call TRBJ2-7, with D maybe TRBD2 (5 bases). Between the trimmed V and J ends, which lost 1 base and 2 bases, there was a span of 12 bases. Germline-derived CDR1 and CDR2 are KGHSH and LQKENI. CDR3 length: 15 residues. The CDR3 DNA follows: TGTGCCAGCTCACCACTGGGTTTCGGGGCCTACGAGCAGTACTTC. Protein sequence: CASSPLGFGAYEQYF.

This clone was detected only once. The CDR3 sequence: CASSPPGQGSSNQPQHF. For the CDR3, the DNA is TGTGCCAGCTCACCACCGGGACAGGGCTCTAGCAATCAGCCCCAGCATTTT. The V gene is TRBV18, the J gene TRBJ1-5; 9 nucleotides agree with TRBD1. Per the germline V gene, CDR1 is KGHSH and CDR2 is LQKENI. The CDR3 is made up of 17 amino acids. J gave up 0 bases and V 0 bases, and 3 bases lay outside the gene matches.

The CDR3 DNA is TGCGCCAGCAGCTTGGCGGACGGGACCTACGAGCAGTACTTC. Protein product: CASSLADGTYEQYF. The chain has TRBV5-1 and TRBJ2-7; tentative D call: TRBD2 (5 bases). CDR3 length equals 14 residues. Trimming took 0 bases from V and 2 from J, leaving 9 bases between them. Germline CDR1 reads SGHRS; CDR2 reads YFSETQ.

The chain links TRBV4-1 to TRBJ1-1; D might be TRBD1 (6 bases). The CDR3 consists of 14 residues. Deletions cut 3 bases from V and 5 bases from J, with 13 bases between. Germline CDR1 reads MGHRA; CDR2 reads YSYEKL. The chain's CDR3 is CASSHNLQGTEAFF. The DNA of the CDR3 is TGCGCCAGCAGCCACAACCTTCAGGGGACTGAAGCTTTCTTT.

The J gene is TRBJ2-1, the V gene TRBV19; 12 bases are shared with TRBD2. The V and J ends lost 4 bases and 7 bases, in that order; junction bases with no gene match: 5. CDR1 and CDR2 (germline): LNHDA, SQIVND (reference sequence). This CDR3 contains 15 residues. The chain's CDR3 is CASSRTSGIKNEQFF. CDR3 nucleotide sequence: TGTGCCAGTAGTAGGACTAGCGGGATCAAGAATGAGCAGTTCTTC.

As DNA, the CDR3 is TGTGCCAGCAGCCTTACAGGGGTAGGAAACACCATATATTTT. Amino acid sequence: CASSLTGVGNTIYF. The chain joins TRBV7-9 to TRBJ1-3; 7 bases map to TRBD1. Per germline, CDR1 SEHNR and CDR2 FQNEAQ (reference sequence). Unmatched junction bases numbered 5, after V lost 5 bases and J lost 4 bases. The CDR3 is 14 amino acids.

This clone was counted only a few times. V is TRBV7-9 and J is TRBJ2-7; 9 nucleotides match TRBD1. This CDR3 comprises 14 residues. The ends lost 5 bases at V and 1 base at J; junction bases unmatched: 3. The germline CDR1 and CDR2 sequences are SEHNR and FQNEAQ (reference sequence). The CDR3 DNA is TGTGCCAGCAGCCGGACAGGGGCTTCCTACGAGCAGTACTTC. Its translation: CASSRTGASYEQYF. Combining the CDR3 with reference TRBV7-9 and TRBJ2-7 gives the whole variable domain DTGVSQNPRHKITKRGQNVTFRCDPISEHNRLYWYRQTLGQGPEFLTYFQNEAQLEKSRLLSDRFSAERPKGSFSTLEIQRTEQGDSAMYLCASSRTGASYEQYFGPGTRLTVT.

This clone has only a few counts. The CDR3 DNA reads TGTGCCAGCAGTCCCCTATCCTTGACAGATGGTATTGAAGCTTTCTTT. Encoded protein: CASSPLSLTDGIEAFF. The chain has TRBV28 and TRBJ1-1; weak D call: TRBD1 (5 bases). Between the trimmed V and J ends, which lost 5 bases and 7 bases, there was a span of 23 bases. The germline V gene encodes CDR1 MDHEN and CDR2 SYDVKM. CDR3 size: 16 residues. Complete variable domain (other parts from reference TRBV28 and TRBJ1-1): DVKVTQSSRYLVKRTGEKVFLECVQDMDHENMFWYRQDPGLGLRLIYFSYDVKMKEKGDIPEGYSVSREKKERFSLILESASTNQTSMYLCASSPLSLTDGIEAFFGQGTRLTVV.

The J gene is TRBJ1-2, the V gene TRBV5-6; the match to TRBD1 covers 7 bases. The V gene's germline CDR1 is SGHDT and CDR2 YYEEEE. Trimming cost V 5 bases and J 6 bases; bases outside gene matches: 7. The CDR3 is 13 residues long. CDR3 amino acids: CASSAGTVNGYTF. In DNA, the CDR3 is TGTGCCAGCAGTGCCGGGACAGTCAATGGCTACACCTTC.

Written as DNA, the CDR3 is TGTGCCAGTAGATTACAGGGGGCGAGGAATGAGCAGTTCTTC. This encodes CASRLQGARNEQFF. The V gene is TRBV19, the J gene TRBJ2-1; 9 positions agree with TRBD1. This CDR3 contains 14 residues. J lost 7 bases, V lost 6 bases, and 7 bases had no gene match. Per germline, CDR1 LNHDA and CDR2 SQIVND (reference sequence).